This TCR beta chain emerged from a study of control samples from healthy donors and cancer patients. TCRdb's table, derived via immunoSEQ multiplex PCR, lists solely in-frame clones and lacks some. Of 110,000 or so clones listed, 85% to 90% are singletons. This clone was found a few times. This same CDR3 is encoded by further DNA sequences in the sample. CDR3 size: 14 residues. V lost 2 bases and J lost 2, with 7 bases in between. Germline values: CDR1 MNHNS, CDR2 SASEGT. Sequencing was carried out using blood. This TCR derives from a woman in her fifties or sixties in good health. The genes are TRBV6-1 and TRBJ1-5; D remains unclear. CDR3 amino acids: CASSETWGNQPQHF. CDR3 DNA sequence: TGTGCCAGCAGTGAAACATGGGGCAATCAGCCCCAGCATTTT.